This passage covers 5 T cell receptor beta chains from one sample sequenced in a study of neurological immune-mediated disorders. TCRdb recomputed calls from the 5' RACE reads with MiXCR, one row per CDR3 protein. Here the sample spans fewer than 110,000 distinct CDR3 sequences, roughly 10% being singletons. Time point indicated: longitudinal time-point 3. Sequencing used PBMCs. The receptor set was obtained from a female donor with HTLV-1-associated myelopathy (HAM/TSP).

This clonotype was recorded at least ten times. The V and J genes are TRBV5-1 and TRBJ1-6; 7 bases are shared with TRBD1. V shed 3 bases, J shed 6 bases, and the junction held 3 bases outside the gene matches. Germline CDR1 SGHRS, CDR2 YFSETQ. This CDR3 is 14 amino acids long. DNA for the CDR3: TGCGCCAGCAGCTGGGACAGTTCTAATTCACCCCTCCACTTT. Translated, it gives CASSWDSSNSPLHF.

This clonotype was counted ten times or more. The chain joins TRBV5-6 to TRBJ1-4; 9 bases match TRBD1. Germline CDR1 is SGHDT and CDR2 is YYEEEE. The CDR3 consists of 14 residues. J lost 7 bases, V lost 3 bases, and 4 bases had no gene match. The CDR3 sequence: CASSWGQGGEKLFF. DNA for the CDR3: TGTGCCAGCAGCTGGGGACAGGGTGGTGAAAAACTGTTTTTT.

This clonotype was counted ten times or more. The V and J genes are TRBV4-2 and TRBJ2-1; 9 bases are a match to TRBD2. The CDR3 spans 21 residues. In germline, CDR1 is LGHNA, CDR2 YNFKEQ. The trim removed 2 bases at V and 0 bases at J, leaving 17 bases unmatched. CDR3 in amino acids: CASSQRVWSGGSQGSYNEQFF. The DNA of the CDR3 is TGTGCCAGCAGCCAAAGAGTCTGGAGCGGGGGGTCACAAGGCTCCTACAATGAGCAGTTCTTC.

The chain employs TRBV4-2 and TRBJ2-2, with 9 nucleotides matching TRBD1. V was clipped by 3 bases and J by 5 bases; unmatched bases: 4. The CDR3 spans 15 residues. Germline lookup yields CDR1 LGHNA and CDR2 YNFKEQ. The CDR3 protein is CASSQRTGETGELFF. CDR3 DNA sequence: TGTGCCAGCAGCCAGCGGACAGGGGAAACCGGGGAGCTGTTTTTT.

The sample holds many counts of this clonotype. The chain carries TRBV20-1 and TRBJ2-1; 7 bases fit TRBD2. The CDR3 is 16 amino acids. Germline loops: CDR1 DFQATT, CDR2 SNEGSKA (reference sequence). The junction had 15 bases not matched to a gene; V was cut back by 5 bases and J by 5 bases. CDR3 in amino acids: CSARGSVVAGNNEQFF. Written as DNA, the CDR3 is TGCAGTGCTCGCGGGAGCGTAGTAGCGGGTAACAATGAGCAGTTCTTC.